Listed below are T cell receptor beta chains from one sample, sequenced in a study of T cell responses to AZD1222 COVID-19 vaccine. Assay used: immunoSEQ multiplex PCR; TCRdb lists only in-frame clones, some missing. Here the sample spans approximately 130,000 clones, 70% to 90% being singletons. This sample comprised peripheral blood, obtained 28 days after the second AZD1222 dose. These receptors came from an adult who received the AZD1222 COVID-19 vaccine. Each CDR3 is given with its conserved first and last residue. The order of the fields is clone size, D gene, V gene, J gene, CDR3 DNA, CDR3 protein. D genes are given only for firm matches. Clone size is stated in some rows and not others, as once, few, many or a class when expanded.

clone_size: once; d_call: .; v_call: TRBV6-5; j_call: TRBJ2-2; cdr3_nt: TGTGCCAGCAGTTCCGCCGGGGGAGGGGGTACCGGGGAGCTGTTTTTT; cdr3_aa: CASSSAGGGGTGELFF
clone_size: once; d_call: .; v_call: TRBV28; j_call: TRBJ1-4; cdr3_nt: TGTGCCAGCAGTTCCCCGAACAAGGAAAAACTGTTTTTT; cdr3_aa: CASSSPNKEKLFF
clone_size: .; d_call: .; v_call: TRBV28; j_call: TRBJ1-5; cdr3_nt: TGTGCCAGCAGGGCCCCCGGGCAGCCCCAGCATTTT; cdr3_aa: CASRAPGQPQHF
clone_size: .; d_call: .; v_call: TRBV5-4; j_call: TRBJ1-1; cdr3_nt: TGTGCCAGCAGCTCGAGGACAACGGAGGCTGAAGCTTTCTTT; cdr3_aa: CASSSRTTEAEAFF
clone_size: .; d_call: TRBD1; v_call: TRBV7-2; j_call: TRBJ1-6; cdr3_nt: TGTGCCAGCAGTCTTGGACAGGGTTCTAATTCACCCCTCCACTTT; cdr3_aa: CASSLGQGSNSPLHF
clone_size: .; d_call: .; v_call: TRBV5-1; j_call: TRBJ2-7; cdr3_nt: TGCGCCAGCAGCTACCGGGACCGAACCTACGAGCAGTACTTC; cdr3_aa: CASSYRDRTYEQYF
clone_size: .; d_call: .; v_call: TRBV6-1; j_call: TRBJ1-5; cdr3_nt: TGTGCCAGCAGTGAACAGGGAGGTAGCAATCAGCCCCAGCATTTT; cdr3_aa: CASSEQGGSNQPQHF
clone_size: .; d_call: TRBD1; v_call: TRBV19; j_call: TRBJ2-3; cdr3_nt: TGTGCCAGTAGGGACAGGGGGGCAGATACGCAGTATTTT; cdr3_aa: CASRDRGADTQYF
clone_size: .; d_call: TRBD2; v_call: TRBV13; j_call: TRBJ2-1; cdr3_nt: TGTGCCAGCCGGGATACCTTTGGCGGGAGCGGCCCTTACAATGAGCAGTTCTTC; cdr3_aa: CASRDTFGGSGPYNEQFF
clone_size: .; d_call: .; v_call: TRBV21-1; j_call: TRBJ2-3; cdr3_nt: TGTGCCAGCAGCAAAGCACGGCCAGGGGACATGGAATGGACAGATACGCAGTATTTT; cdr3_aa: CASSKARPGDMEWTDTQYF
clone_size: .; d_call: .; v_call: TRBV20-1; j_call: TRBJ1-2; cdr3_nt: TGCAGTGCTCGTACACGGAATGGCTACACCTTC; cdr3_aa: CSARTRNGYTF
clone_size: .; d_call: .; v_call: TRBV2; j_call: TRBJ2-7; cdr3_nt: TGTGCCAGCAGTGAACAGGGGCCTTCCTACGAGCAGTACTTC; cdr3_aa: CASSEQGPSYEQYF
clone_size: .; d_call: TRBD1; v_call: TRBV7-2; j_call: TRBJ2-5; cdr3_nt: TGTGCCAGCAGCCCATACGGACAGGGCGGGGAGACCCAGTACTTC; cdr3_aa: CASSPYGQGGETQYF
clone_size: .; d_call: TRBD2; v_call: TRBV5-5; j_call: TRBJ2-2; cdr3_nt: TGTGCCAGCAGCAAAAGGGAGGGCCAGAACACCGGGGAGCTGTTTTTT; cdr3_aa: CASSKREGQNTGELFF
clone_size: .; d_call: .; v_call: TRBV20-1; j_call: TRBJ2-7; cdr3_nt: TGCAGTGCGGCACAGGGTTACGAGCAGTACTTC; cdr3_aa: CSAAQGYEQYF
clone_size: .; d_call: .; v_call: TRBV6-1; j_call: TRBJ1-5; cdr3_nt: TGTGCCAGCAGTGAAGGACCTGCCGAGAAACCCCAGCATTTT; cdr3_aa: CASSEGPAEKPQHF